The 22 T cell receptor beta chains below come from one sample, sequenced in a study of CD8 T cells in ankylosing spondylitis (dated by TCRdb to 2016 to 2017). The receptor library was made with 5' RACE. TCRdb lists the instrument as Illumina HiSeq 2500. TCRdb redid the processing of the public reads, applying fastp at Q25 and MiXCR, and retained in-frame beta chains. Duplicate CDR3 protein sequences are folded into a single record with the most common DNA and genes. The sample yields fewer than 350,000 distinct CDR3 sequences; roughly 10% were counted once. In total, the top ten clones hold more than 7% of the sample. Sequenced input: blood, either unsorted or a sorted T cell fraction (not recorded which). The receptors come from a female donor with ankylosing spondylitis or in good health (not recorded which).

In its sample, this clonotype was seen many times. V is TRBV20-1 and J is TRBJ2-2; D is possibly TRBD1 (5 bases). V was clipped by 1 base and J by 2 bases, with 14 bases between them. Germline lookup yields CDR1 DFQATT and CDR2 SNEGSKA (reference sequence). The CDR3 runs 16 residues. CDR3 sequence: CSARGLLGANTGELFF. The DNA of the CDR3 is TGCAGTGCTAGAGGGTTGTTAGGGGCCAACACCGGGGAGCTGTTTTTT.

In this sample, this clonotype turned up many times. The CDR3 nucleotides are TGCAGTGCTAGCGAAGCAGGGACCCCGAACACTGAAGCTTTCTTT. Translating it yields CSASEAGTPNTEAFF. V and J are TRBV20-1 and TRBJ1-1; possible D gene TRBD1, 5 bases. Germline CDR1 is DFQATT and CDR2 is SNEGSKA (reference sequence). The V end lost 3 bases, the J end lost 1 base, and 15 bases lay between the germline ends. The length of the CDR3 is 15 residues.

Concerning this clonotype: At one end the junction does not follow the germline gene, possibly because of a read error. The gene calls are TRBV15 and TRBJ2-1, with 10 bases fitting TRBD2. The CDR3 covers 15 residues. Germline CDR1 LNHNV, CDR2 YYDKDF (reference sequence). The DNA of the CDR3 is TGTGCCATCAGCAGCAGGACTAGCGGAATTTCTGAGCAGTTCTTC. Its translation is CAISSRTSGISEQFF.

With respect to this clonotype: A much larger clonotype is one base distant, so this may be a read error. The rearrangement joins TRBV12-3 or TRBV12-4 to TRBJ1-4; D is uncertain. The CDR3 is made up of 14 amino acids. Trimming took off 5 bases at V and 14 bases at J, with 21 bases between the two ends. This CDR3 is CASSPNPFTSGLFF. The CDR3 DNA reads as TGTGCCAGCAGTCCCAACCCGTTCACGTCGGGGCTGTTTTTT.

This clonotype was counted many times. The chain links TRBV12-3 or TRBV12-4 to TRBJ2-6, with D hard to call. This CDR3 has 18 residues. V gave up 2 bases and J gave up 0 bases, with 14 bases separating them. DNA for the CDR3: TGTGCCAGCAGTTTACCCCCCCTTCATCGCTCTGGGGCCAACGTCCTGACTTTC. It codes for CASSLPPLHRSGANVLTF.

This clonotype came up many times. The V and J genes are TRBV6-5 and TRBJ2-7; D may be TRBD2 (5 bases). V lost 8 bases, J lost 4 bases, and 12 bases lay in between. The CDR3 has 12 amino acids. The germline CDR1 and CDR2 sequences are MNHEY and SVGAGI. The CDR3 sequence: CASRGSWYEQYF. The CDR3 nucleotides read TGTGCCAGCCGGGGTAGCTGGTACGAGCAGTACTTC.

The J gene is TRBJ2-7, the V gene TRBV2; 7 bases agree with TRBD1. V shed 6 bases and J 6 bases; nucleotides not matched to a gene: 8. Germline V lookup: CDR1 SNHLY, CDR2 FYNNEI. There are 13 residues in the CDR3. The CDR3 coding sequence is TGTGCCAGCAGGAGGGACAGTGTGTCCGAGCAGTACTTC. As protein: CASRRDSVSEQYF.

There are many counts of this clonotype. V gene TRBV5-1 combines with J gene TRBJ2-1; D may be TRBD1 (5 bases). Trimming stripped 0 bases from V and 10 bases from J, with 14 bases between. Germline values: CDR1 SGHRS, CDR2 YFSETQ. The CDR3 is 14 amino acids. CDR3 sequence reads: CASSLAGKAQEQFF. CDR3 bases: TGCGCCAGCAGCTTGGCAGGGAAAGCTCAGGAGCAGTTCTTC.

This clonotype was recorded many times. CDR3 in amino acids: CAISVGQGFNEKLFF. The CDR3 nucleotides read TGTGCCATCAGTGTCGGACAGGGATTTAATGAAAAACTGTTTTTT. The rearrangement uses TRBV10-3 and TRBJ1-4; 8 nucleotides line up with TRBD1. CDR3 size: 15 residues. CDR1 is ENHRY and CDR2 is SYGVKD in the germline V gene. J gave up 4 bases and V 4 bases, and 5 bases lay outside the gene matches.

This clonotype was seen more than once but under ten times. The chain combines TRBV5-5 with TRBJ2-1, with 14 bases lining up with TRBD2. Germline values: CDR1 SGHKS, CDR2 YYEKEE (reference sequence). This CDR3 contains 15 residues. Trimming cost V 4 bases and J 6 bases; bases outside gene matches: 3. The CDR3 reads CASSPGLAGANEQFF. The CDR3 region has the DNA TGTGCCAGCAGCCCGGGACTAGCGGGGGCCAATGAGCAGTTCTTC.

The chain joins TRBV4-1 to TRBJ1-1, with D perhaps TRBD1 (5 bases). The CDR3 spans 15 residues. The V end lost 4 bases, the J end lost 4 bases, and 16 bases lay between the germline ends. Germline assignment: CDR1 MGHRA and CDR2 YSYEKL. CDR3 loop: CASSPWGREGTEAFF. The CDR3 DNA follows: TGCGCCAGCAGCCCCTGGGGCAGGGAAGGCACTGAAGCTTTCTTT.

In regard to this clonotype: An end of the junction does not agree with germline; a read error may underlie this. The chain carries TRBV5-5 and TRBJ2-7; no definite D call. The germline V gene encodes CDR1 SGHKS and CDR2 YYEKEE (reference sequence). This CDR3 region has 15 residues. The CDR3 DNA follows: TGTGCCAGCAGCTTGGGACCAAATCCCCACTACGAGCCGTACTTC. This sequence encodes CASSLGPNPHYEPYF.

The CDR3 reads CASSESLGLAGANTGELFF. For the CDR3, the DNA is TGTGCCAGCAGTGAATCCCTCGGACTAGCGGGAGCGAACACCGGGGAGCTGTTTTTT. The chain joins TRBV25-1 to TRBJ2-2; 13 bases line up with TRBD2. Germline CDR1 reads MGHDK; CDR2 reads SYGVNS. V lost 1 base, J lost 0 bases, and 5 bases stayed unmatched. CDR3 size: 19 residues.

J is TRBJ1-2 and V is TRBV10-3, with unresolved D. Trimming pared 3 bases from V and 5 bases from J, leaving 10 bases between. The CDR3 contains 13 residues. Germline values: CDR1 ENHRY, CDR2 SYGVKD. The CDR3 protein is CAISELLEYGYTF. CDR3 DNA sequence: TGTGCCATCAGTGAACTGTTAGAGTATGGCTACACCTTC.

This clonotype was seen more than once but under ten times. The rearrangement joins TRBV11-2 to TRBJ2-3; D is possibly TRBD2 (6 bases). The CDR3 is made up of 17 amino acids. The germline V and J ends were trimmed by 1 base and 3 bases, with 17 bases remaining between them. Looked up from germline, CDR1 is SGHAT and CDR2 is FQNNGV. DNA for the CDR3: TGTGCCAGCAGCTTAGTATTCTGGGAGGTTGTTACAGATACGCAGTATTTT. Its translation is CASSLVFWEVVTDTQYF.

This clonotype came up many times. The V gene is TRBV20-1, the J gene TRBJ1-6; TRBD1 agrees at 7 bases. Germline V gene lookup returns CDR1 DFQATT and CDR2 SNEGSKA (reference sequence). This CDR3 contains 13 residues. J gave up 9 bases and V 6 bases, and 8 bases lay outside the gene matches. CDR3 DNA sequence: TGCAGTGCCATTCCGACAGGGACTTCACCCCTCCACTTT. Residues: CSAIPTGTSPLHF.

As to this clonotype: One end of the junction does not line up with germline, which may come from a read error. The chain couples TRBV20-1 to TRBJ2-7; 9 positions agree with TRBD2. Germline CDR1 is DFQATT and CDR2 is SNEGSKA (reference sequence). This CDR3 is 16 amino acids long. CDR3 DNA sequence: TGCTGTGCTAGAGGGGGACTAGCAGCCACGACCTACGAGCAGTACTTC. Amino acids: CCARGGLAATTYEQYF.

This chain connects TRBV11-2 to TRBJ2-2; 8 nucleotides line up with TRBD2. CDR1 and CDR2 from the germline V gene are SGHAT and FQNNGV. Trimming at V came to 2 bases and at J to 5 bases, leaving 10 bases not matched to a gene. This CDR3 is 17 amino acids long. CDR3 DNA: TGTGCCAGCAGCTTACGGGGTAGGCGGGAGGCGACCGGGGAGCTGTTTTTT. Translated: CASSLRGRREATGELFF.

Many counts were recorded for this clonotype. The CDR3 sequence is CASSQDPTGHNEQFF. CDR3 coding DNA: TGCGCCAGCAGCCAAGATCCCACAGGCCACAATGAGCAGTTCTTC. The chain recombines TRBV4-3 with TRBJ2-1, with a weak D call TRBD1 (5 bases). Trimming removed 0 bases from V and 5 bases from J, with 11 bases in between. There are 15 residues in the CDR3. CDR1 LGHNA and CDR2 YSLEER come from the germline V gene.

This clonotype was observed many times. J is TRBJ2-1 and V is TRBV10-3; 9 bases match TRBD1. The V segment lost 6 bases and the J segment 8 bases; nucleotides outside the gene matches: 5. The germline V gene encodes CDR1 ENHRY and CDR2 SYGVKD. The CDR3 consists of 13 residues. The CDR3 sequence: CAIRGQGLDEQFF. CDR3 bases: TGTGCCATCAGAGGACAGGGGTTGGATGAGCAGTTCTTC.

The sample holds many counts of this clonotype. The CDR3 bases are TGCAGTGCCTCGGACAGGGCCGTCAATGAGCAGTTCTTC. It codes for CSASDRAVNEQFF. V usage is TRBV20-1 and J usage is TRBJ2-1; 8 bases align to TRBD1. The V and J ends lost 6 bases and 6 bases, in that order; junction bases with no gene match: 7. Germline V gene sequence: CDR1 DFQATT, CDR2 SNEGSKA (reference sequence). CDR3 size: 13 residues.

Many counts were recorded for this clonotype. The chain combines TRBV5-1 with TRBJ1-1; D gene uncertain. Germline assignment: CDR1 SGHRS and CDR2 YFSETQ. V was pared by 2 bases and J by 0 bases, with 5 bases between. The CDR3 loop spans 13 amino acids. The CDR3 here is CASSLTVNTEAFF. The CDR3 DNA sequence: TGCGCCAGCAGCTTAACAGTGAACACTGAAGCTTTCTTT.